The present TCR beta chain was sequenced within a study of T cell repertoires in cytomegalovirus infection. At the level of the study: Used in the study were CMV epitopes, some recently identified and HLA-C-restricted, others well-studied and HLA-B-restricted. An indication of both CMV infection and matching HLA type came from public TCR beta signatures.

Regarding the study as a whole: The response measured ex vivo was dominated by TCR beta clonotypes (HLA-C-restricted and CMV-specific).

Using its own MiXCR run on the reads, TCRdb lists one record per CDR3 protein. Altogether fewer than 1,000,000 distinct CDR3 sequences are present, approximately 32% being singletons, with the ten largest covering roughly an eighth. About this clonotype itself: Antigen: not known.

The germline gives CDR1 SNHLY, CDR2 FYNNEI. The V and J ends lost 4 bases and 0 bases respectively, with 9 bases between them. This CDR3 is 15 amino acids long. Sequences were derived from cultured CD8+ T cells from PBMCs, sampled from culture after CMV antigen stimulation. The genes are TRBV2 and TRBJ2-2; no clear D gene. The TCR was taken from a human donor in good health (CMV status not recorded). Some clones in this sample may be carry-over from other donors' samples. Here the CDR3 DNA reads TGTGCCAGCAGTGGTCGGGCAGCGAACACCGGGGAGCTGTTTTTT. Residues: CASSGRAANTGELFF.